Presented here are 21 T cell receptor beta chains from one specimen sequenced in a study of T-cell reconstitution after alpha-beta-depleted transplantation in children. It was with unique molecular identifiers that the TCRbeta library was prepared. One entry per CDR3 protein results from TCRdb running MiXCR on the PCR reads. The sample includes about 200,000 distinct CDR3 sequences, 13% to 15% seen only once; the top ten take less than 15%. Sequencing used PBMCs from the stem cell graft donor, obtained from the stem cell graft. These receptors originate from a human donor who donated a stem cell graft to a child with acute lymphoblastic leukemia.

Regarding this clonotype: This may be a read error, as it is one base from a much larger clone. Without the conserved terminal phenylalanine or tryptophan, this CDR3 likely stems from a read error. The CDR3 sequence: CASSLAGSNEQFL. The CDR3 DNA reads as TGTGCCAGCAGCTTAGCGGGTAGCAATGAGCAGTTCTTG. The chain employs TRBV7-9 and TRBJ2-1, with D unresolved. CDR3 length: 13 residues. Trimming removed 0 bases from V and 6 bases from J, with 6 bases in between. Germline V CDR1 and CDR2: SEHNR, FQNEAQ (reference sequence).

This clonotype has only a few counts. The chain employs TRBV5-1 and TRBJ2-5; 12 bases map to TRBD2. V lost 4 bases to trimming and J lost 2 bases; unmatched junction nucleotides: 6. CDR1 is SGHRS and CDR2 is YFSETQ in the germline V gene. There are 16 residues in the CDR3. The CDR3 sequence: CASSPLLAGGQETQYF. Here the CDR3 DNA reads TGCGCCAGCAGCCCCCTCCTAGCGGGAGGGCAAGAGACCCAGTACTTC. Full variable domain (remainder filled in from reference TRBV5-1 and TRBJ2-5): KAGVTQTPRYLIKTRGQQVTLSCSPISGHRSVSWYQQTPGQGLQFLFEYFSETQRNKGNFPGRFSGRQFSNSRSEMNVSTLELGDSALYLCASSPLLAGGQETQYFGPGTRLLVL.

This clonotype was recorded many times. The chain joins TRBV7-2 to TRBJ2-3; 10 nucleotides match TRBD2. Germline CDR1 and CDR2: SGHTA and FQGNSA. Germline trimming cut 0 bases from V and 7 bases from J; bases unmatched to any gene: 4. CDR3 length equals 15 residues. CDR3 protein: CASSLALAGVNTQYF. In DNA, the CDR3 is TGTGCCAGCAGCTTAGCTCTAGCGGGAGTGAATACGCAGTATTTT. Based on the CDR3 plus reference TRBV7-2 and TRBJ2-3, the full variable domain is GAGVSQSPSNKVTEKGKDVELRCDPISGHTALYWYRQSLGQGLEFLIYFQGNSAPDKSGLPSDRFSAERTGGSVSTLTIQRTQQEDSAVYLCASSLALAGVNTQYFGPGTRLTVL.

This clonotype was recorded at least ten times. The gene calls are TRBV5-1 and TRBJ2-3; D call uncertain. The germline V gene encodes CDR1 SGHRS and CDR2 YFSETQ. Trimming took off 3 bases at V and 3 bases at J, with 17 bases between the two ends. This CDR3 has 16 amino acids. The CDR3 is CASSYAFRARTDTQYF. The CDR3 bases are TGCGCCAGCAGCTACGCTTTCCGGGCCCGTACAGATACGCAGTATTTT.

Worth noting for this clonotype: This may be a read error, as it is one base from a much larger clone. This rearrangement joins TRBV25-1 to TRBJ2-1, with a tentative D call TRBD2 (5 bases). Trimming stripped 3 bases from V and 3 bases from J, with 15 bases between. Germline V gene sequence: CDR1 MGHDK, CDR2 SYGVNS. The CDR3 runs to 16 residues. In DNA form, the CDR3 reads TGTGCCAGCAGTGAGCCTAGCTGGAGGTTCTACAATGAGCAGTTCTTC. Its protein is CASSEPSWRFYNEQFF. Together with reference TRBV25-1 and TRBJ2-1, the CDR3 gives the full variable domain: EADIYQTPRYLVIGTGKKITLECSQTMGHDKMYWYQQDPGMELHLIHYSYGVNSTEKGDLSSESTVSRIRTEHFPLTLESARPSHTSQYLCASSEPSWRFYNEQFFGPGTRLTVL.

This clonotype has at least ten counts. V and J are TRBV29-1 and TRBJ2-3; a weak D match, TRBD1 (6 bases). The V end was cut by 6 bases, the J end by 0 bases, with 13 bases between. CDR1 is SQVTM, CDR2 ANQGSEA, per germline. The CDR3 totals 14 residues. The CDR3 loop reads CSVFRDTSTDTQYF. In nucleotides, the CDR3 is TGCAGCGTATTTCGGGACACTAGCACAGATACGCAGTATTTT.

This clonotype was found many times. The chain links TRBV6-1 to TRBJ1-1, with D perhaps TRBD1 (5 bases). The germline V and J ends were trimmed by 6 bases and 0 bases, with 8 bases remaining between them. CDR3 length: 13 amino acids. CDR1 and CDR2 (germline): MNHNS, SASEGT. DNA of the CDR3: TGTGCCAGCAGAGGGGTCGTGAACACTGAAGCTTTCTTT. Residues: CASRGVVNTEAFF.

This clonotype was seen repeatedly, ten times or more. This chain's CDR3 is CASSLPETSGISVGELFF. The DNA of the CDR3 is TGCGCCAGCAGCTTGCCGGAGACTAGCGGGATTTCGGTCGGGGAGCTGTTTTTT. V usage is TRBV5-1 and J usage is TRBJ2-2; 11 positions agree with TRBD2. Germline V lookup: CDR1 SGHRS, CDR2 YFSETQ. V lost 1 base and J lost 7; bases outside the gene matches: 12. The CDR3 is 18 amino acids. The entire variable domain, with the rest obtained from reference TRBV5-1 and TRBJ2-2, is as follows: KAGVTQTPRYLIKTRGQQVTLSCSPISGHRSVSWYQQTPGQGLQFLFEYFSETQRNKGNFPGRFSGRQFSNSRSEMNVSTLELGDSALYLCASSLPETSGISVGELFFGEGSRLTVL.

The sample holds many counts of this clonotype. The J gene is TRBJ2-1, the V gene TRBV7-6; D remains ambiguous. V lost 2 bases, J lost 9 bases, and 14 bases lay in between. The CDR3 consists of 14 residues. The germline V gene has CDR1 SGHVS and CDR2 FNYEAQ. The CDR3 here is CASSLSPPSGEQFF. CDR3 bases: TGTGCCAGCAGCTTATCGCCGCCTTCGGGTGAGCAGTTCTTC.

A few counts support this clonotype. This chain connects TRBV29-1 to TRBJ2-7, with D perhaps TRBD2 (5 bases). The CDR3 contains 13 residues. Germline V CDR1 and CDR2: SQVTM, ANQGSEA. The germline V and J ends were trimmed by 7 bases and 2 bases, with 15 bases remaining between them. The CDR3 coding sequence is TGCAGCGGAGGACCGGGGTACCCCTACGAGCAGTACTTC. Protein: CSGGPGYPYEQYF.

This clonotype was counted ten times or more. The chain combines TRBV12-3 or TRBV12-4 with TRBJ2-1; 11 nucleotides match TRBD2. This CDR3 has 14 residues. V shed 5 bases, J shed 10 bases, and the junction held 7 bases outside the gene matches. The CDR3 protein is CASSGSGRGAEQFF. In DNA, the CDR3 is TGTGCCAGCAGTGGTAGCGGGAGGGGCGCAGAGCAGTTCTTC.

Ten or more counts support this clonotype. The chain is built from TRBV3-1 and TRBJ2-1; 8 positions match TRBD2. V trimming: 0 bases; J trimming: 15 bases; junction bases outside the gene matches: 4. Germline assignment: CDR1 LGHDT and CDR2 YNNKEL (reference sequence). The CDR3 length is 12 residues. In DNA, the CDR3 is TGTGCCAGCAGCCAAGATGGGACTAGTTCGTTCTTC. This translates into CASSQDGTSSFF.

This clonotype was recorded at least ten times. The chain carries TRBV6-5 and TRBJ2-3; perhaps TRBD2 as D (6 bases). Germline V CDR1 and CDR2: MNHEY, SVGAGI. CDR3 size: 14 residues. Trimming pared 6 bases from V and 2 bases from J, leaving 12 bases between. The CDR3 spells CASSLGRFTDTQYF. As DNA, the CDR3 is TGTGCCAGCAGCCTGGGGAGGTTCACAGATACGCAGTATTTT.

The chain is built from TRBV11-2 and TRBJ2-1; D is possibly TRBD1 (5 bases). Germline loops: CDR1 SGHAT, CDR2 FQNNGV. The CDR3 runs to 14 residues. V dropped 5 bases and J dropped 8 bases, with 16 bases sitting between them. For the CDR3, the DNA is TGTGCCAGCAGCCGGTTGGGCAGGGCCCATGAGCAGTTCTTC. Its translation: CASSRLGRAHEQFF. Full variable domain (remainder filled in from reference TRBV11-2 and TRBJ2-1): EAGVAQSPRYKIIEKRQSVAFWCNPISGHATLYWYQQILGQGPKLLIQFQNNGVVDDSQLPKDRFSAERLKGVDSTLKIQPAKLEDSAVYLCASSRLGRAHEQFFGPGTRLTVL.

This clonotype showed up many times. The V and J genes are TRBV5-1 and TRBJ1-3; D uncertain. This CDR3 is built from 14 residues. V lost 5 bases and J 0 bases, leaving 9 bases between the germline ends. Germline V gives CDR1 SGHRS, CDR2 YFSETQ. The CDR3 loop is CASSGGTSGNTIYF. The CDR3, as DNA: TGCGCCAGCAGTGGTGGAACCTCTGGAAACACCATATATTTT.

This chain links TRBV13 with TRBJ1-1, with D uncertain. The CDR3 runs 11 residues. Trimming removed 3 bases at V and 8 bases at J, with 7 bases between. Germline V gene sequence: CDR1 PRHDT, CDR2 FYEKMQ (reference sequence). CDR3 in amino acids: CASSLMVEAFF. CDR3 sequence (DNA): TGTGCCAGCAGCTTGATGGTGGAAGCTTTCTTT.

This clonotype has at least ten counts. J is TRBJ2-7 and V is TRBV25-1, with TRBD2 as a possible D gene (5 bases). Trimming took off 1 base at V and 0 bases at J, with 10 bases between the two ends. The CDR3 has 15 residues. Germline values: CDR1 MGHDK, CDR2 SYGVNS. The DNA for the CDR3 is TGTGCCAGCAGTGAATCCGAAAGCGGCTCCTACGAGCAGTACTTC. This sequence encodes CASSESESGSYEQYF.

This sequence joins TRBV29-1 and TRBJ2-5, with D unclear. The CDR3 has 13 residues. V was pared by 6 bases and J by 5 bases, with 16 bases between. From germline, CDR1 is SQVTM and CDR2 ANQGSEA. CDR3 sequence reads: CSVNLGVGETQYF. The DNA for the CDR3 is TGCAGCGTGAATCTTGGGGTAGGGGAGACCCAGTACTTC.

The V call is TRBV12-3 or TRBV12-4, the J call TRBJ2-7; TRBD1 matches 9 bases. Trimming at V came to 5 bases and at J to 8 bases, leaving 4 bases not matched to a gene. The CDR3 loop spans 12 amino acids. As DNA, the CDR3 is TGTGCCAGCAGTCCGGGACAGGGTCAGCAGTACTTC. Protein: CASSPGQGQQYF.

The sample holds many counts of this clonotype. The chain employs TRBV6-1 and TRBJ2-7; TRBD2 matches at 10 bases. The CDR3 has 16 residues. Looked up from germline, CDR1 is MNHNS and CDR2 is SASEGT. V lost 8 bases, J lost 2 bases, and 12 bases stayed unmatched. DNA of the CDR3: TGTGCCAGCCTAACCCTCATTAGCGGGAGGCCCTACGAGCAGTACTTC. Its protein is CASLTLISGRPYEQYF.

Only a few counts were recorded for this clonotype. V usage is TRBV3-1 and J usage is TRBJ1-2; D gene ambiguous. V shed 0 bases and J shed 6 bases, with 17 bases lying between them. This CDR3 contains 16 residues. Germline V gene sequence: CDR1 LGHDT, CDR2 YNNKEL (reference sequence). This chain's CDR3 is CASSQDRHSRRNGYTF. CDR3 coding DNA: TGTGCCAGCAGCCAAGATAGGCATTCTCGGAGAAATGGCTACACCTTC. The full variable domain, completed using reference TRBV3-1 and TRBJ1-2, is DTAVSQTPKYLVTQMGNDKSIKCEQNLGHDTMYWYKQDSKKFLKIMFSYNNKELIINETVPNRFSPKSPDKAHLNLHINSLELGDSAVYFCASSQDRHSRRNGYTFGSGTRLTVV.